The 9 T cell receptor beta chains presented below share a single source sample, sequenced in a study of control samples from healthy donors and cancer patients. The repertoire was sequenced with immunoSEQ multiplex PCR; TCRdb's copy has only in-frame clones and lacks some. This table holds fewer than 300,000 clones, more than 65% found once. The specimen was PBMCs. Every receptor here comes from a woman aged 55-70 years with lung cancer.

The V and J genes are TRBV5-1 and TRBJ2-5; D may be TRBD2 (5 bases). Germline V gives CDR1 SGHRS, CDR2 YFSETQ. The CDR3 sequence is 14 residues long. Trimming cost V 0 bases and J 1 base, with 7 bases left between them. CDR3 nucleotides: TGCGCCAGCAGCTTGGAAGGAGGCCAAGAGACCCAGTACTTC. This gives the protein CASSLEGGQETQYF.

The J gene is TRBJ1-4, the V gene TRBV29-1, with a weak D call TRBD1 (6 bases). The V end was cut by 7 bases, the J end by 7 bases, with 13 bases between. Germline CDR1 reads SQVTM; CDR2 reads ANQGSEA. The CDR3 sequence is 12 residues long. The chain's CDR3 is CSAETGREKLFF. CDR3 DNA: TGCAGCGCGGAAACAGGGCGTGAAAAACTGTTTTTT. Supplemented by reference TRBV29-1 and TRBJ1-4, the full variable domain reads SAVISQKPSRDICQRGTSLTIQCQVDSQVTMMFWYRQQPGQSLTLIATANQGSEATYESGFVIDKFPISRPNLTFSTLTVSNMSPEDSSIYLCSAETGREKLFFGSGTQLSVL.

V and J are TRBV27 and TRBJ2-3, with D perhaps TRBD2 (6 bases). V was shortened by 5 bases and J by 2 bases, with 14 bases between the two germline ends. The CDR3 loop spans 15 amino acids. Germline V lookup: CDR1 MNHEY, CDR2 SMNVEV (reference sequence). The CDR3: CASSPRGGFTDTQYF. In nucleotides, the CDR3 is TGTGCCAGCAGTCCCCGGGGAGGATTCACAGATACGCAGTATTTT.

J is TRBJ2-7 and V is TRBV11-2, with 8 bases identical to TRBD2. CDR1 is SGHAT and CDR2 is FQNNGV in the germline V gene. J was trimmed by 2 bases and V by 6 bases; bases with no gene match: 12. The CDR3 totals 16 residues. The CDR3 sequence: CASSLVGGASTYEQYF. The CDR3 DNA sequence: TGTGCCAGCAGTCTTGTCGGGGGGGCGTCCACCTACGAGCAGTACTTC.

V gene TRBV5-1 combines with J gene TRBJ2-7; 8 nucleotides agree with TRBD2. J was trimmed by 0 bases and V by 3 bases; bases with no gene match: 5. Germline V gives CDR1 SGHRS, CDR2 YFSETQ. The CDR3 sequence is 15 residues long. The CDR3 DNA follows: TGCGCCAGCAGCTGGACTAGCAGAGACTCCTACGAGCAGTACTTC. Its protein product is CASSWTSRDSYEQYF.

This clone showed up just once. V gene TRBV5-6 combines with J gene TRBJ2-7; the D gene is possibly TRBD1 (6 bases). CDR1 is SGHDT and CDR2 is YYEEEE in the germline V gene. V was shortened by 1 base and J by 2 bases, with 10 bases between the two germline ends. The CDR3 has 14 amino acids. The CDR3 region is CASSLQGTTYEQYF. The CDR3 region has the DNA TGTGCCAGCAGCTTGCAGGGGACCACCTACGAGCAGTACTTC.

The chain recombines TRBV18 with TRBJ2-3; 12 bases are a match to TRBD1. CDR3 size: 15 residues. Germline loops: CDR1 KGHSH, CDR2 LQKENI. V lost 3 bases, J lost 3 bases, and 1 base stayed unmatched. CDR3 coding DNA: TGTGCCAGCTCACCGGGACAGGGGGCAACAGATACGCAGTATTTT. It codes for CASSPGQGATDTQYF. The complete variable domain, with remaining parts taken from reference TRBV18 and TRBJ2-3, reads NAGVMQNPRHLVRRRGQEARLRCSPMKGHSHVYWYRQLPEEGLKFMVYLQKENIIDESGMPKERFSAEFPKEGPSILRIQQVVRGDSAAYFCASSPGQGATDTQYFGPGTRLTVL.

V usage is TRBV10-3 and J usage is TRBJ2-1, with 11 bases lining up with TRBD2. CDR1 and CDR2 (germline): ENHRY, SYGVKD. Trimming removed 1 base from V and 10 bases from J; junction bases left unmatched: 3. The CDR3 runs 14 residues. Written as DNA, the CDR3 is TGTGCCATCAGTGAGTTGGCTAGCGGGGGGGAGCAGTTCTTC. This gives the protein CAISELASGGEQFF.

The chain carries TRBV28 and TRBJ2-3; TRBD2 aligns across 10 bases. CDR1 MDHEN and CDR2 SYDVKM come from the germline V gene. The CDR3 consists of 16 residues. Unmatched junction bases numbered 11, after V lost 6 bases and J lost 5 bases. The CDR3 loop is CASSRSSGSAEDTQYF. The DNA of the CDR3 is TGTGCCAGCAGCCGCTCTAGCGGGAGCGCGGAAGATACGCAGTATTTT.